The rows below give T cell receptor beta chains drawn from one sample of a study of cytomegalovirus exposure and HLA in healthy donors. The repertoire was sequenced with immunoSEQ multiplex PCR; TCRdb's copy has only in-frame clones and lacks some. The table includes around 60,000 clones, 85% to 95% detected once. The sequencing sample was made of PBMCs. These receptors originate from a woman under 30 in good health and CMV-seropositive. The CDR3 runs from the conserved cysteine through the conserved F or W. The D gene is left open where the match is weak. Clone size appears in some rows only: once, few, many, or a class for an expanded clone.

>once|TRBV7-9|.|TRBJ1-2
TGTGCCAGCAGCTTATCCCAGGGGCTCTATGGCTACACCTTC
CASSLSQGLYGYTF
>.|TRBV13|TRBD2|TRBJ2-1
TGTGCCAGCAGCTTCTACGGACTGGCGGGGGTGTATGAGCAGTTCTTC
CASSFYGLAGVYEQFF
>.|TRBV7-7|TRBD1|TRBJ2-7
TGTGCTAGCAGCTTAGGACAGGGGTTCGACGAGCAGTACTTC
CASSLGQGFDEQYF
>once|TRBV25-1|.|TRBJ1-1
TGTGCCAGCAGTGAAAGGGGGGGTACTGAAGCTTTCTTT
CASSERGGTEAFF
>.|TRBV7-2|.|TRBJ2-5
TGTGCCAGCAGCTCAGGGGTCCAAGAGACCCAGTACTTC
CASSSGVQETQYF
>.|TRBV5-4|.|TRBJ2-1
TGTGCCAGCAGCTTGACGACTGGATCCCACAATGAGCAGTTCTTC
CASSLTTGSHNEQFF
>.|TRBV7-3|TRBD2|TRBJ2-1
TGTGCCAGCAGCTCGCCCGGGACTAGGGAAAGGAAGGATGAGCAGTTCTTC
CASSSPGTRERKDEQFF
>.|TRBV28|.|TRBJ2-7
TGTGCCAGCAGTTACCGGTCCTACGAGCAGTACTTC
CASSYRSYEQYF
>.|TRBV4-3|.|TRBJ2-2
TGCGCCAGCAGCCAAAGAGGTGAGGGAGGAACCGGGGAGCTGTTTTTT
CASSQRGEGGTGELFF
>.|TRBV28|TRBD2|TRBJ2-7
TGTGCCAGCAACTTGACTCCGGGACTAGCGGGAGGGCCGGTGAACTACGAGCAGTACTTC
CASNLTPGLAGGPVNYEQYF
>.|TRBV2|.|TRBJ1-2
TGTGCCAGCAGTGAAGCGCTTCGAGGCAGGGGTAGGAACGGCTACACCTTC
CASSEALRGRGRNGYTF
>.|TRBV7-9|.|TRBJ1-2
TGTGCCAGCAGCTTAGACCAGGGCGGCTACACCTTC
CASSLDQGGYTF
>.|TRBV30|.|TRBJ1-3
TGTGCCTGGGGCCGGGACTCTGGAAACACCATATATTTT
CAWGRDSGNTIYF
>.|TRBV7-3|TRBD2|TRBJ2-3
TGTGCCAGCAGCTCCCTTACTAGCGGTCGCAGGGATACGCAGTATTTT
CASSSLTSGRRDTQYF
>.|TRBV2|.|TRBJ2-2
TGTGCCAGCAGTAATACCCGGACTGTAGCGAACACCGGGGAGCTGTTTTTT
CASSNTRTVANTGELFF
>.|TRBV28|.|TRBJ1-4
TGTGCCAGCAGTGCCGGACAGCCAGGGGAAAAACTGTTTTTT
CASSAGQPGEKLFF
>.|TRBV28|TRBD2|TRBJ2-1
TGTGCCAGCACCCCCGAGGCGGGGGGTTACAATGAGCAGTTCTTC
CASTPEAGGYNEQFF
>.|TRBV6-5|TRBD1|TRBJ2-7
TGTGCCAGCAGATCGGGACAGGGCCGAACCTACGAGCAGTACTTC
CASRSGQGRTYEQYF
>.|TRBV9|TRBD1|TRBJ1-2
TGTGCCAGCAGCGGGGGACAGACCAACTATGGCTACACCTTC
CASSGGQTNYGYTF
>.|TRBV28|TRBD1|TRBJ2-1
TGTGCCAGCAGTTTACGTGCACAGGGGACCCTCAATGAGCAGTTCTTC
CASSLRAQGTLNEQFF
>.|TRBV28|.|TRBJ1-1
TGTGCCAGCAGTCTTCGTTTCGGCGGCACTGAAGCTTTCTTT
CASSLRFGGTEAFF
>once|TRBV5-1|.|TRBJ2-7
TGCGCCAGCAGCAACCAGGGGTACGAGCAGTACTTC
CASSNQGYEQYF
>.|TRBV29-1|TRBD1|TRBJ2-1
TGCAGCGTTGAGCCGACGGGACAGGGGGCTGGAAATGAGCAGTTCTTC
CSVEPTGQGAGNEQFF
>.|TRBV30|TRBD2|TRBJ2-1
TGTGCCTGGAGTGTACTCCTAAGGACTAGCGGGCTATACAATGAGCAGTTCTTC
CAWSVLLRTSGLYNEQFF
>.|TRBV29-1|TRBD2|TRBJ2-3
TGCAGCGTTGAAGATCTTTGGCTAGCGGGGGCCACAGATACGCAGTATTTT
CSVEDLWLAGATDTQYF
>.|TRBV28|TRBD2|TRBJ2-1
TGTGCCAGCAGTATCCCGCGGGAGAGGGATGAGCAGTTCTTC
CASSIPRERDEQFF
>.|TRBV7-9|.|TRBJ1-2
TGTGCCAGCAGCTTAGACTTGTTTGGCTACACCTTC
CASSLDLFGYTF
>.|TRBV4-1|TRBD2|TRBJ2-5
TGCGCCAGCAGCCAAGTCCAGCGGGGGGGCCGAGGGGAGACCCAGTACTTC
CASSQVQRGGRGETQYF
>.|TRBV30|.|TRBJ1-4
TGTGCCTGGAGCCCTTTTGAGATGGCTAATGAAAAACTGTTTTTT
CAWSPFEMANEKLFF
>.|TRBV7-9|.|TRBJ2-2
TGTGCCAGGGAAGTATCTTCGGGTGACGGGGAGCTGTTTTTT
CAREVSSGDGELFF
>once|TRBV18|TRBD2|TRBJ2-7
TGTGCCAGCTCACCAATTGAGGGCTCCGGGGGGGGCGAGCAGTACTTC
CASSPIEGSGGGEQYF
>.|TRBV7-8|TRBD1|TRBJ1-4
TGTGCCAGCAGCTGGGGGGACAGGAAAGGTGAAAAACTGTTTTTT
CASSWGDRKGEKLFF
>.|TRBV15|.|TRBJ1-2
TGTGCCACCAGCAGAGATCTTTTGGCGGATTACTATGGCTACACCTTC
CATSRDLLADYYGYTF
>.|TRBV18|TRBD2|TRBJ2-1
TGTGCCAGCTCACTACGGACTAGCGGGGGACCTCAGAGCTCCTACAATGAGCAGTTCTTC
CASSLRTSGGPQSSYNEQFF
>once|TRBV19|.|TRBJ2-5
TGTGCCAGTAGTATAGCACGGGGACTGGACTTGGGTTTACACTTC
CASSIARGLDLGLHF
>once|TRBV5-1|.|TRBJ2-3
TGCGCCAGCAGCTCCCTACTGGCGGGTTCTATCACAGATACGCAGTATTTT
CASSSLLAGSITDTQYF
>.|TRBV7-9|.|TRBJ1-2
TGTGCCAGCAGCTTACCCCAGGATGGCTACACCTTC
CASSLPQDGYTF
>once|TRBV28|.|TRBJ1-5
TGTGCCAGCAGTTTTCTACAGTTTAATCAGCCCCAGCATTTT
CASSFLQFNQPQHF
>.|TRBV7-9|.|TRBJ1-1
TGTGCCAGCAGCGCGGCTAGCAACACTGAAGCTTTCTTT
CASSAASNTEAFF
>.|TRBV27|TRBD2|TRBJ2-2
TGTGCCAGCAGCCAATTCCCCCAGCGGGAGGTCACCGGGGAGCTGTTTTTT
CASSQFPQREVTGELFF
>.|TRBV4-2|.|TRBJ1-1
TGTGCCAGCAGCCAAAGAACTGTGAACACTGAAGCTTTCTTT
CASSQRTVNTEAFF
>.|TRBV28|.|TRBJ1-5
TGTGCCAGCAGGTCGAGCGGGGGGGATCAGCCCCAGCATTTT
CASRSSGGDQPQHF
>.|TRBV5-1|TRBD2|TRBJ2-3
TGCGCCAGCAGCTTATCCAGACTAGCGGGAAATACAGATACGCAGTATTTT
CASSLSRLAGNTDTQYF
>.|TRBV4-2|TRBD2|TRBJ2-4
TGTGCCAGCGGTGCCTCGGGGGGGGACAAAAACATTCAGTACTTC
CASGASGGDKNIQYF
>.|TRBV7-2|TRBD1|TRBJ1-6
TGTGCCAGCGCCAACAGGGGTTACAATTCACCCCTCCACTTT
CASANRGYNSPLHF
>once|TRBV5-1|TRBD1|TRBJ1-2
TGCGCCAGCAGCTTCGGGACAGGGGATGGCTACACCTTC
CASSFGTGDGYTF
>.|TRBV7-3|TRBD1|TRBJ2-2
TGTGCCAGCAGCCTCCGACCGGGACAGCTAACCGGGGAGCTGTTTTTT
CASSLRPGQLTGELFF
>.|TRBV9|.|TRBJ1-5
TGTGCCAGCAGCGTAGGCCAGTTTCAGCCCCAGCATTTT
CASSVGQFQPQHF
>once|TRBV11-3|.|TRBJ2-3
TGTGCCAGCAGCTTAAGGGGCTGGTCTAGAGCGGGTGCCTCAGATACGCAGTATTTT
CASSLRGWSRAGASDTQYF
>.|TRBV19|TRBD1|TRBJ1-5
TGTGCCAGTGCCGGGACAGGGGGGGGCAATCAGCCCCAGCATTTT
CASAGTGGGNQPQHF
>.|TRBV2|TRBD2|TRBJ2-7
TGTGCCAGCAGTGTCCTAGCGGCCTCCTACGAGCAGTACTTC
CASSVLAASYEQYF
>.|TRBV28|.|TRBJ2-5
TGTGCCAGCATGGGCCCCGGGGGACGGGAGACCCAGTACTTC
CASMGPGGRETQYF
>.|TRBV5-1|.|TRBJ1-1
TGCGCCAGCAGCTTGGGACAGATGAACACTGAAGCTTTCTTT
CASSLGQMNTEAFF
>.|TRBV5-1|.|TRBJ2-3
TGCGCCAGCAGCTTGGTCGCCATTACTAGCCGGGACACAGATACGCAGTATTTT
CASSLVAITSRDTDTQYF
>.|TRBV15|TRBD1|TRBJ1-2
TGTGCCACCAGCAGGGGAAACAGGGGATTAGCTAACTATGGCTACACCTTC
CATSRGNRGLANYGYTF